The present entry profiles one T cell receptor beta chain with its context. Antigen unknown. With V trimmed by 3 bases and J by 3 bases, 4 bases remained unmatched. This CDR3 region has 14 residues. Germline CDR1 reads SEHNR; CDR2 reads FQNEAQ (reference sequence). 13 Jbeta primers and 60 Vbeta primers were used for the PCR. In the original analysis: A later analysis counted 65 million to 80 million unique TCR beta chains, around 12 million shared. Method: immunoSEQ multiplex PCR; TCRdb's copy keeps in-frame clones and lacks some. Clone size and the V and J calls come from that table; the DNA yielded D and trimming. The data hold under 110,000 clones, with around 80% observed a single time. This specimen comes from a study of cytomegalovirus exposure and HLA in healthy donors. Findings and caveats of the study: Rare TCR sequences dominated, though some public TCRs recurred in many donors.

This clonotype was obtained from a woman between 50 and 59 years old in good health and CMV-seropositive. The gene calls are TRBV7-9 and TRBJ2-7; 8 bases are a match to TRBD1. Sequenced: PBMCs. DNA of the CDR3: TGTGCCAGCAGCTTGGACAGGGTGCTCTACGAGCAGTACTTC. Residues: CASSLDRVLYEQYF.